The 26 T cell receptor beta chains below come from one sample, sequenced in a study of blood T cell repertoires in COVID-19. The table came from immunoSEQ multiplex PCR; TCRdb's copy has only in-frame clones and leaves some out. Altogether 180,000 or so clones are present, 88% being singletons, with the ten largest covering roughly 3.7%. Sequencing was carried out using peripheral blood. These receptors all come from a woman in her twenties or thirties with acute or convalescent COVID-19.

This clone has a handful of counts. The V call is TRBV19, the J call TRBJ2-7; tentative D call: TRBD2 (5 bases). The CDR3 totals 14 residues. Looked up from germline, CDR1 is LNHDA and CDR2 is SQIVND (reference sequence). With 5 bases removed from V and 4 bases from J, the gap between germline ends came to 15 bases. As DNA, the CDR3 is TGTGCCAGTAGTGCGACGGGGTCTACGTACGAGCAGTACTTC. Translating it yields CASSATGSTYEQYF.

The CDR3 reads CASSAGSLPGELFF. CDR3 DNA: TGTGCCAGCAGTGCGGGGAGTCTCCCCGGGGAGCTGTTTTTT. The chain uses TRBV6-6 and TRBJ2-2; tentatively, D is TRBD2 (6 bases). CDR3 size: 14 residues. Trimming shortened V by 5 bases and J by 6 bases, and 13 bases separated the two germline ends. CDR1 is MNHNY, CDR2 SVGAGI, per germline (reference sequence).

The gene calls are TRBV11-2 and TRBJ2-2; weak D call: TRBD2 (6 bases). V was pared by 5 bases and J by 7 bases, with 14 bases between. This CDR3 spans 14 amino acids. Per germline, CDR1 SGHAT and CDR2 FQNNGV. CDR3 region: CASSPYRTNGELFF. CDR3 in DNA: TGTGCCAGCAGCCCTTACAGGACTAACGGGGAGCTGTTTTTT. Filled out from reference TRBV11-2 and TRBJ2-2, the complete variable domain reads EAGVAQSPRYKIIEKRQSVAFWCNPISGHATLYWYQQILGQGPKLLIQFQNNGVVDDSQLPKDRFSAERLKGVDSTLKIQPAKLEDSAVYLCASSPYRTNGELFFGEGSRLTVL.

The count of this clone is one. The V gene is TRBV30, the J gene TRBJ2-3; D unclear. The CDR3 has 12 amino acids. Per germline, CDR1 GTSNPN and CDR2 SVGIG (reference sequence). With 0 bases removed from V and 9 bases from J, the gap between germline ends came to 10 bases. CDR3 loop: CAWSVSGLTQYF. The DNA for the CDR3 is TGTGCCTGGAGTGTATCAGGATTGACGCAGTATTTT.

The rearrangement joins TRBV21-1 to TRBJ2-2; the table's D call of TRBD2 was not tested on the DNA. TRBV21-1 is tagged as a pseudogene. The CDR3 is 12 amino acids. The CDR3 region has the DNA TGTGCCAGTGAGAAACTAGCCGGGGAGCTGTTTTTT. Amino acids: CASEKLAGELFF.

This chain uses TRBV6-6 with TRBJ1-5, with 7 nucleotides matching TRBD1. The trim removed 5 bases at V and 2 bases at J, leaving 6 bases unmatched. This CDR3 spans 15 amino acids. The V gene's germline CDR1 is MNHNY and CDR2 SVGAGI (reference sequence). The CDR3 protein is CASSPTGAGNQPQHF. The CDR3 nucleotides are TGTGCCAGCAGTCCAACAGGGGCGGGCAATCAGCCCCAGCATTTT.

The V gene is TRBV2, the J gene TRBJ1-5; TRBD1 might be the D (5 bases). Germline V CDR1 and CDR2: SNHLY, FYNNEI. V lost 11 bases, J lost 9 bases, and 17 bases lay in between. The CDR3 totals 12 residues. DNA of the CDR3: TGTGCCGGCCAGACAGACCAAGGGCCCCAGCATTTT. It yields the protein CAGQTDQGPQHF.

The J gene is TRBJ1-3, the V gene TRBV11-3; possibly TRBD1 for D (6 bases). Deletions cut 7 bases from V and 8 bases from J, with 18 bases between. The germline gives CDR1 SGHNT, CDR2 YENEEA. CDR3 size: 14 residues. The CDR3 spells CASTRQAAEDTIYF. CDR3 DNA sequence: TGTGCCAGCACGCGACAGGCCGCGGAGGACACCATATATTTT. Drawing the rest from reference TRBV11-3 and TRBJ1-3, the complete variable domain is EAGVVQSPRYKIIEKKQPVAFWCNPISGHNTLYWYLQNLGQGPELLIRYENEEAVDDSQLPKDRFSAERLKGVDSTLKIQPAELGDSAVYLCASTRQAAEDTIYFGEGSWLTVV.

V gene TRBV7-2 combines with J gene TRBJ1-6, with D hard to call. The CDR3 spans 13 residues. V was trimmed by 1 base and J by 8 bases, leaving 6 bases between them. Germline CDR1 is SGHTA and CDR2 is FQGNSA. CDR3 sequence (DNA): TGTGCCAGCAGCTTAGTCGGGGATTCACCCCTCCACTTT. Residues: CASSLVGDSPLHF.

V and J are TRBV9 and TRBJ2-1; 8 positions match TRBD1. The length of the CDR3 is 17 residues. J gave up 1 base and V 4 bases, and 10 bases lay outside the gene matches. Germline V lookup: CDR1 SGDLS, CDR2 YYNGEE. CDR3 in DNA: TGTGCCAGCAGCTTCCAAACCGGGACAGGTTCCTACAATGAGCAGTTCTTC. It translates to CASSFQTGTGSYNEQFF.

The V gene is TRBV28, the J gene TRBJ1-5, with D uncertain. Trimming stripped 10 bases from V and 0 bases from J, with 19 bases between. The V gene's germline CDR1 is MDHEN and CDR2 SYDVKM. The CDR3 is 16 residues long. The CDR3 region has the DNA TGTGCCACATCCTCCAGCGACGGGTATAGCAATCAGCCCCAGCATTTT. Amino acid sequence: CATSSSDGYSNQPQHF.

V and J are TRBV28 and TRBJ1-1; tentative D call: TRBD1 (6 bases). V lost 7 bases to trimming and J lost 4 bases, with 19 bases between them. CDR1 is MDHEN, CDR2 SYDVKM, per germline. This CDR3 has 15 amino acids. This chain's CDR3 is CASNASGGRSTEAFF. DNA of the CDR3: TGTGCCAGCAACGCCTCGGGGGGGCGCAGCACTGAAGCTTTCTTT.

The rearrangement links TRBV11-3 to TRBJ1-3, with unresolved D. Looked up from germline, CDR1 is SGHNT and CDR2 is YENEEA. Between the trimmed V and J ends, which lost 2 bases and 4 bases, there was a span of 9 bases. This CDR3 is built from 14 residues. The CDR3, as DNA: TGTGCCAGCAGCTTAACCGCGTACGGAAACACCATATATTTT. It codes for CASSLTAYGNTIYF.

The chain couples TRBV11-3 to TRBJ2-1; 7 bases map to TRBD2. Germline CDR1 SGHNT, CDR2 YENEEA. The CDR3 consists of 13 residues. J was trimmed by 0 bases and V by 10 bases; bases with no gene match: 3. CDR3: CATRTSSYNEQFF. CDR3 coding DNA: TGTGCCACCCGGACTAGCTCCTACAATGAGCAGTTCTTC.

The chain couples TRBV2 to TRBJ2-2; the match to TRBD1 covers 7 bases. The CDR3 totals 13 residues. With V trimmed by 6 bases and J by 7 bases, 5 bases remained unmatched. Germline CDR1 SNHLY, CDR2 FYNNEI. The CDR3: CASSTRTGGELFF. The CDR3 nucleotides are TGTGCCAGCAGCACCCGGACAGGCGGGGAGCTGTTTTTT. The full variable domain, completed using reference TRBV2 and TRBJ2-2, is EPEVTQTPSHQVTQMGQEVILRCVPISNHLYFYWYRQILGQKVEFLVSFYNNEISEKSEIFDDQFSVERPDGSNFTLKIRSTKLEDSAMYFCASSTRTGGELFFGEGSRLTVL.

This clone occurred once. The CDR3 DNA sequence: TGTGCCAGCAGCACCCTAAAAACAGGGGGCGCCGCCGAGCAGTACTTC. Translating gives CASSTLKTGGAAEQYF. The chain uses TRBV5-5 and TRBJ2-7; 9 nucleotides line up with TRBD1. V gave up 4 bases and J gave up 6 bases; unmatched junction bases: 14. Germline V lookup: CDR1 SGHKS, CDR2 YYEKEE (reference sequence). The CDR3 extends over 16 amino acids.

The V and J genes are TRBV20-1 and TRBJ2-1; unclear D gene. Trimming stripped 3 bases from V and 7 bases from J, with 7 bases between. Germline CDR1 is DFQATT and CDR2 is SNEGSKA (reference sequence). This CDR3 is 11 amino acids long. The DNA for the CDR3 is TGCAGTGCTAGTCGCGAAAATGAGCAGTTCTTC. It is translated as CSASRENEQFF.

The chain joins TRBV12-3 or TRBV12-4 to TRBJ2-1, with 7 bases aligning to TRBD1. The CDR3 extends over 13 amino acids. With V trimmed by 7 bases and J by 9 bases, 9 bases remained unmatched. CDR3 DNA: TGTGCCAGCAACCCTGACAGGGTGAGTGAGCAGTTCTTC. Its translation is CASNPDRVSEQFF.

The rearrangement uses TRBV20-1 and TRBJ1-1, with D unclear. CDR3 length: 12 amino acids. Germline assignment: CDR1 DFQATT and CDR2 SNEGSKA (reference sequence). V was trimmed by 3 bases and J by 9 bases, leaving 14 bases between them. For the CDR3, the DNA is TGCAGTGCTAGTAGCCGTCTTCTGAAAGCTTTCTTT. Its translation: CSASSRLLKAFF.

The rearrangement uses TRBV28 and TRBJ2-3; perhaps TRBD2 as D (5 bases). This CDR3 spans 16 amino acids. The V gene lost 3 bases and the J gene lost 2 bases, with 15 bases spanning the gap. Germline assignment: CDR1 MDHEN and CDR2 SYDVKM. CDR3 in DNA: TGTGCCAGCAGTTTTAAGGGAGCTGCGGTCACAGATACGCAGTATTTT. It codes for CASSFKGAAVTDTQYF.

The chain links TRBV5-1 to TRBJ2-1; 7 bases agree with TRBD2. This CDR3 region has 16 residues. Trimming at V came to 8 bases and at J to 7 bases, leaving 18 bases not matched to a gene. Germline values: CDR1 SGHRS, CDR2 YFSETQ. CDR3 bases: TGCGCCAGTTCCTACGGGGGAGGGGCGCAGTGGAATGAGCAGTTCTTC. Protein product: CASSYGGGAQWNEQFF.

DNA for the CDR3: TGTGCCAGCAGCGCCCCAGGAGGGAACACTGAAGCTTTCTTT. As protein: CASSAPGGNTEAFF. The chain employs TRBV9 and TRBJ1-1; unclear D gene. Trimming pared 3 bases from V and 1 base from J, leaving 10 bases between. The CDR3 covers 14 residues. Germline loops: CDR1 SGDLS, CDR2 YYNGEE.

This clone is a singleton in its sample. At one boundary the junction diverges from the germline segment, which might be a read error. The rearrangement joins TRBV7-7 to TRBJ2-5; D is undetermined. Germline CDR1 and CDR2: SSHAT and FNYEAQ (reference sequence). This CDR3 is 14 amino acids long. The CDR3 sequence is CASSVRVDGETQYF. CDR3 bases: TGTGCTAGCAGCGTTCGGGTCGACGGAGAGACCCAGTACTTC.

The rearrangement links TRBV5-1 to TRBJ2-1; TRBD2 matches at 14 bases. CDR1 is SGHRS, CDR2 YFSETQ, per germline. CDR3 length: 13 residues. The V and J ends lost 4 bases and 14 bases, in that order; junction bases with no gene match: 5. CDR3: CASSRGLAGEEFF. CDR3 DNA: TGCGCCAGCAGCCGGGGACTAGCGGGAGAGGAGTTCTTC.

The V and J genes are TRBV3-1 (or the pseudogene TRBV3-2) and TRBJ2-1, with TRBD2 matching over 10 bases. J gave up 7 bases and V 2 bases, and 5 bases lay outside the gene matches. This CDR3 is built from 15 residues. CDR1 and CDR2 (germline): LGHDT, YNNKEL (reference sequence). CDR3 DNA sequence: TGTGCCAGCAGCCAATGGCAAGCGGGAGGGAATGAGCAGTTCTTC. Amino acids: CASSQWQAGGNEQFF.

The chain carries TRBV28 and TRBJ2-7, with 7 bases that match TRBD1. CDR1 MDHEN and CDR2 SYDVKM come from the germline V gene. With 6 bases clipped from V and 2 bases from J, the junction kept 1 base outside the gene matches. The CDR3 has 12 amino acids. CDR3 in DNA: TGTGCCAGCAGGACAGGGACCTACGAGCAGTACTTC. Its protein is CASRTGTYEQYF.